This T cell receptor beta chain was retrieved from a study of T-cell memory formation after mild COVID-19. The sample holds many counts of this clonotype. TCRdb reprocessed the 5' RACE reads with MiXCR, giving one entry per CDR3 protein. The repertoire holds 120,000 or so distinct CDR3 sequences, about a sixth seen once, with 11% to 15% in the top ten. Germline CDR1 is SGHRS and CDR2 is YFSETQ. CDR3 length: 16 amino acids. The V end lost 2 bases, the J end lost 2 bases, and 17 bases lay between the germline ends. The TCR sequence derives from an adult woman who had mild COVID-19 (a few samples of this study predate the infection). Cell type and time point are not known. Sample: PBMCs or a T cell subset sorted from them (not recorded which). The chain joins TRBV5-1 to TRBJ2-7; no definite D call. CDR3 protein: CASSLRARTGTYEQYF. The CDR3, as DNA: TGCGCCAGCAGCTTACGGGCAAGGACCGGTACCTACGAGCAGTACTTC.